The rows below give T cell receptor beta chains drawn from one sample of a study of PD-1 blockade in classical Hodgkin lymphoma. Clones were sequenced by immunoSEQ multiplex PCR, and TCRdb holds only the in-frame ones, with some missing. The sample yields tens of thousands of clones, 80% seen once. Material: peripheral blood mononuclear cells (PBMCs), obtained before the fourth cycle of nivolumab. The receptor set was obtained from a human donor with classical Hodgkin lymphoma. CDR3s include the opening cysteine and the closing phenylalanine or tryptophan. The order of the fields is D gene, J gene, V gene, clone size, CDR3 DNA, CDR3 protein. D genes are given only for firm matches. Expanded clones get a size class; other rows say once, few or many, or leave the size out.

d_call: -
j_call: TRBJ2-3
v_call: TRBV7-3
clone_size: -
cdr3_nt: TGTGCCAGCAGCTTAAGAGCCCCGGATACGCAGTATTTT
cdr3_aa: CASSLRAPDTQYF

d_call: -
j_call: TRBJ1-2
v_call: TRBV7-8
clone_size: few
cdr3_nt: TGTGCCAGCAGCTTAGAGGGACAAGGGTTGTATGGCTACACCTTC
cdr3_aa: CASSLEGQGLYGYTF

d_call: TRBD1
j_call: TRBJ2-7
v_call: TRBV13
clone_size: -
cdr3_nt: TGTGCCAGCGGACAGGTGTACGAGCAGTACTTC
cdr3_aa: CASGQVYEQYF

d_call: TRBD1
j_call: TRBJ1-5
v_call: TRBV6-1
clone_size: -
cdr3_nt: TGTGCCAGCAGTGGTTATGGACAGGGGATTCAGCCCCAGCATTTT
cdr3_aa: CASSGYGQGIQPQHF

d_call: TRBD1
j_call: TRBJ2-7
v_call: TRBV7-9
clone_size: -
cdr3_nt: TGTGCCAGCAGCCTGGAGGGGACAGGCTCTTACGAGCAGTACTTC
cdr3_aa: CASSLEGTGSYEQYF

d_call: TRBD1
j_call: TRBJ1-5
v_call: TRBV5-6
clone_size: -
cdr3_nt: TGTGCCAGCAGCTACAGGGGGAGCTATAGCAATCAGCCCCAGCATTTT
cdr3_aa: CASSYRGSYSNQPQHF

d_call: -
j_call: TRBJ1-2
v_call: TRBV5-1
clone_size: -
cdr3_nt: TGCGCCAGCAGCCCGGAAGGCGGACCGGGGGGCTACACCTTC
cdr3_aa: CASSPEGGPGGYTF

d_call: TRBD2
j_call: TRBJ2-1
v_call: TRBV5-6
clone_size: -
cdr3_nt: TGTGCCAGCAGCTTTGGTCGGGGGGGCTACAATGAGCAGTTCTTC
cdr3_aa: CASSFGRGGYNEQFF

d_call: -
j_call: TRBJ2-3
v_call: TRBV27
clone_size: -
cdr3_nt: TGTGCCAGCAGTTTTCGAAGGGGGGGTACGGGAGACGGGTCGACAGATACGCAGTATTTT
cdr3_aa: CASSFRRGGTGDGSTDTQYF

d_call: -
j_call: TRBJ2-1
v_call: TRBV28
clone_size: -
cdr3_nt: TGTGCCAGCAGGCCGGGGGGGGACAGGTGGGTCTTC
cdr3_aa: CASRPGGDRWVF

d_call: -
j_call: TRBJ1-1
v_call: TRBV11-2
clone_size: few
cdr3_nt: TGTGCCAGCAGCCGACTTACGGACACTGAAGCTTTCTTT
cdr3_aa: CASSRLTDTEAFF

d_call: -
j_call: TRBJ1-2
v_call: TRBV6-1
clone_size: -
cdr3_nt: TGTGCCAGCAGCCGGGACGGTTATGGCTACACCTTC
cdr3_aa: CASSRDGYGYTF

d_call: TRBD2
j_call: TRBJ2-5
v_call: TRBV2
clone_size: -
cdr3_nt: TGTGCCAGCAGAGGTAACCCGGGACTAGGGAAAGAGACCCAGTACTTC
cdr3_aa: CASRGNPGLGKETQYF

d_call: -
j_call: TRBJ2-1
v_call: TRBV28
clone_size: -
cdr3_nt: TGTGCCAGCAGTTTGAGGGGGGCGGGGTACAATGAGCAGTTCTTC
cdr3_aa: CASSLRGAGYNEQFF

d_call: -
j_call: TRBJ2-7
v_call: TRBV29-1
clone_size: once
cdr3_nt: TGCAGCGTTGCCCCCGCAGGGCCATCTGGGTACGAGCAGTACTTC
cdr3_aa: CSVAPAGPSGYEQYF

d_call: -
j_call: TRBJ2-7
v_call: TRBV27
clone_size: -
cdr3_nt: TGTGCCAGCAGTCCCGATGGGTGGGGGATTCGCTCCTACGAGCAGTACTTC
cdr3_aa: CASSPDGWGIRSYEQYF

d_call: -
j_call: TRBJ2-5
v_call: TRBV21-1
clone_size: -
cdr3_nt: TGTGCCAGCCAGGGAACAGGGCCCTCAATGACCCAGTACTTC
cdr3_aa: CASQGTGPSMTQYF

d_call: -
j_call: TRBJ1-2
v_call: TRBV4-1
clone_size: few
cdr3_nt: TGCGCCAGCAGCCAAGGAGTCGGACAGATACTCTATGGCTACACCTTC
cdr3_aa: CASSQGVGQILYGYTF

d_call: TRBD2
j_call: TRBJ2-1
v_call: TRBV5-1
clone_size: -
cdr3_nt: TGCGCCAGCAATCGAGATAGCGGGAGGGTTGAGCAGTTCTTC
cdr3_aa: CASNRDSGRVEQFF

d_call: -
j_call: TRBJ1-1
v_call: TRBV5-1
clone_size: -
cdr3_nt: TGCGCCAGCAGCTTGGCAGGGTTAGACACTGAAGCTTTCTTT
cdr3_aa: CASSLAGLDTEAFF

d_call: -
j_call: TRBJ1-4
v_call: TRBV6-5
clone_size: once
cdr3_nt: TGTGCCAGCAGACACAGGAGGGGTAATGAAAAACTGTTTTTT
cdr3_aa: CASRHRRGNEKLFF

d_call: -
j_call: TRBJ1-2
v_call: TRBV14
clone_size: few
cdr3_nt: TGTGCCAGCAGCCAAGATAGGGCGGGTTATGGCTACACCTTC
cdr3_aa: CASSQDRAGYGYTF

d_call: -
j_call: TRBJ1-5
v_call: TRBV27
clone_size: -
cdr3_nt: TGTGCCAGCAGTTTATTAACAGGGCAGTCTCCCAATCAGCCCCAGCATTTT
cdr3_aa: CASSLLTGQSPNQPQHF

d_call: -
j_call: TRBJ1-2
v_call: TRBV5-8
clone_size: -
cdr3_nt: TGTGCCAGCAGCTCGAGGGTGGACTATGGCTACACCTTC
cdr3_aa: CASSSRVDYGYTF

d_call: -
j_call: TRBJ1-1
v_call: TRBV15
clone_size: -
cdr3_nt: TGTGCCACCAGCACGAGAGGCACTGAAGCTTTCTTT
cdr3_aa: CATSTRGTEAFF

d_call: TRBD1
j_call: TRBJ1-4
v_call: TRBV7-8
clone_size: -
cdr3_nt: TGTGCCAGCAGCTTACAACAGGGGGCGGAAGAAAAACTGTTTTTT
cdr3_aa: CASSLQQGAEEKLFF

d_call: TRBD1
j_call: TRBJ1-3
v_call: TRBV12-5
clone_size: few
cdr3_nt: TGTGCTGCTAAAGCACAGGGGGCTGGAAACACCATATATTTT
cdr3_aa: CAAKAQGAGNTIYF

d_call: -
j_call: TRBJ1-2
v_call: TRBV27
clone_size: -
cdr3_nt: TGTGCCAGCAGTTTATCTGAGGCGGGCGTCAGCTATGGCTACACCTTC
cdr3_aa: CASSLSEAGVSYGYTF

d_call: -
j_call: TRBJ2-1
v_call: TRBV5-1
clone_size: -
cdr3_nt: TGCGCCAGCAGCTTGGATCCGGGAGTATGGTACAATGAGCAGTTCTTC
cdr3_aa: CASSLDPGVWYNEQFF